One T cell receptor (beta chain) is described in this entry. Its target antigen remains unknown. It has no much larger one-base neighbor in the sample; base qualities were not kept. The data originate from a study of blood T cell repertoires in COVID-19 (dated by TCRdb to between 2020 and 2021). Some background on the complete study: Samples covering the acute and convalescent phases of COVID-19 were provided by collaborators in the United States, Italy and Spain. The samples were drawn from the first 160 participants of the ongoing ImmuneRACE study and from under 1,500 subjects provided by 6 global collaborators. The repertoires were released in a freely available public database intended as a resource for research on the immune response to SARS-CoV-2. Where HLA class I and class II types were available, the types were taken from metadata supplied by the sample provider, not from assay-based typing. Deeply sampled blood TCRbeta repertoires from subjects exposed to, actively infected with, or recovered from COVID-19 were included in the dataset. Nearly every sample came with metadata listing a de-identified subject ID, COVID-19 status, age in years and sex. The prospective study material was composed of cDNA or gDNA derived from T cells, B-cell-depleted T cells, or PBMCs. The study at large found these results: Clinical and demographic metadata were provided uncurated, with the amount varying by source and participant.

Each collaborating institution followed its own protocols to collect whole blood in K2EDTA tubes. For TCRbeta analysis, collaborator samples were shipped as frozen whole blood, as isolated PBMCs, or as DNA extracted from either sample type. TCRbeta CDR3 regions were amplified from genomic DNA by means of the immunoSEQ Assay, a bias-controlled multiplex PCR. For the original study's pipeline: The number of nucleated cells in each sample was estimated by amplification of reference gene primers within the assay. To quantify the absolute abundance of each unique TCRbeta CDR3 rearrangement, sequence reads were collapsed and filtered. For each sample, productive Simpson clonality was calculated by taking the square root of Simpson's diversity index across productive rearrangements. TCRdb obtained this table from immuneACCESS and retained in-frame rearrangements with V and J assigned. These tables miss some clones; where compared with another copy, unresolved V genes account for less than half of the shortfall, and the remainder is unexplained. Clone size and the V and J calls come from that table; the DNA yielded D and trimming. For this sample there are about 240,000 clones; 60% to 75% appear just once. The ten top clones hold approximately 3.2% of the sample.

According to the germline V gene, CDR1 reads MNHEY and CDR2 reads SVGEGT. Between the V and J ends, shortened by 6 bases and 1 base respectively, the junction contains 10 bases. The CDR3 spans 13 residues, from the cysteine through the phenylalanine. Of the read, only the CDR3 DNA is kept; its 39 bases are in frame from base 1. The sequencing input was peripheral blood. The sequence links TRBV6-2 or TRBV6-3 to TRBJ2-7; the D gene is not confidently resolved. This receptor was obtained from a woman older than 75 with acute or convalescent COVID-19. The nucleotide sequence reads TGTGCCAGCAGCTATCCCGGGTCCTACGAGCAGTACTTC. Its amino acids are CASSYPGSYEQYF.